This T cell receptor beta chain was identified in a study of early T cells in non-severe SARS-CoV-2 infection. The wider study: Chains were unpaired, as sequencing was done on bulk RNA from unsorted whole blood. Findings and caveats of the study: Missing private and CD4 specificities, VDJdb matching favored anti-spike CD8 responses.

The CDR3 is 12 residues long. V was pared by 10 bases and J by 8 bases, with 14 bases between. Germline CDR1 and CDR2: MNHEY and SMNVEV (reference sequence). In its sample, this clonotype is medium-sized. Its antigen is not identified. As part of library construction, unique molecular identifiers were attached to individual cDNA molecules. Via MiXCR, TCRdb re-called the 5' RACE reads, giving one row per CDR3 protein. The sample lists 20,000 to 25,000 distinct CDR3 sequences, about 4.4% seen once, with less than 8.5% in the top ten. Source material: whole blood. V and J are TRBV27 and TRBJ1-4; possibly TRBD1 for D (6 bases). The TCR comes from an adult who was a healthcare worker with PCR-confirmed SARS-CoV-2 infection or an uninfected control (not recorded which). The CDR3 DNA is TGTGCCACCCGGCGGGGGCGCGAAAAACTGTTTTTT. This translates into CATRRGREKLFF.